Listed below are T cell receptor beta chains from one sample, sequenced in a study of blood T cell repertoires in COVID-19. Using immunoSEQ multiplex PCR, the repertoire was profiled, and TCRdb retains in-frame clones only, with some absent. Of 70,000 to 95,000 clones in the sample, around four fifths are singletons; the top ten hold approximately 1.9%. Sequencing was done on a sample of peripheral blood. These receptors were collected from a woman in her sixties with acute or convalescent COVID-19. The CDR3 runs from the conserved cysteine through the conserved F or W. Fields, in order: D gene, clone size, V gene, J gene, CDR3 DNA, CDR3 protein. A D gene is named only where the DNA matches it firmly. Size values are once, few and many counts, or a class for expanded clones, and some rows have none.

>TRBD2|NA|TRBV9|TRBJ2-2
TGTGCCAGCAGCCTTAGGACTAGCGAGACCGGGGAGCTGTTTTTT
CASSLRTSETGELFF
>TRBD2|NA|TRBV11-2|TRBJ2-1
TGTGCCAGCAGCCCCAGCGGGAGCTCCTACAATGAGCAGTTCTTC
CASSPSGSSYNEQFF
>NA|NA|TRBV5-4|TRBJ2-4
TGTGCCAGCAGCTTGGATCTTCCGGGAGCCAAAAACATTCAGTACTTC
CASSLDLPGAKNIQYF
>NA|NA|TRBV28|TRBJ2-7
TGTGCCAGCAGTTTTTTGCAGACCAAAACTACCTACGAGCAGTACTTC
CASSFLQTKTTYEQYF
>TRBD2|NA|TRBV11-3|TRBJ2-3
TGTGCCAGCAGCCCCGGACTAGGTAGCGCAGATACGCAGTATTTT
CASSPGLGSADTQYF
>TRBD2|NA|TRBV5-4|TRBJ2-7
TGTGCCAGCAGCACCGGACTAGGGTGGACCTACGAGCAGTACTTC
CASSTGLGWTYEQYF
>NA|NA|TRBV10-2|TRBJ1-3
TGCGCCAGCAGCGACTTACACTCTGGAAACACCATATATTTT
CASSDLHSGNTIYF
>NA|NA|TRBV5-1|TRBJ1-2
TGCGCCAGCAGCTTCGGGGATACGAACTATGGCTACACCTTC
CASSFGDTNYGYTF
>NA|NA|TRBV7-8|TRBJ1-6
TGTGCCAGCAGCTTACCTCTAACAGGGAATCGCGGTAATTCACCCCTCCACTTT
CASSLPLTGNRGNSPLHF
>NA|NA|TRBV3-1/TRBV3-2|TRBJ1-1
TGTGCCAGCAGCCAAGGGCAGATGAACACTGAAGCTTTCTTT
CASSQGQMNTEAFF
>NA|NA|TRBV21-1|TRBJ1-1
TGTGCCAGCACTCTGCCCCGGGACAAAGTAGCTTTCTTT
CASTLPRDKVAFF
>NA|once|TRBV2|TRBJ2-5
TGTGCCAGCAGAGGGGATATCGAGACCCAGTACTTC
CASRGDIETQYF
>NA|NA|TRBV7-2|TRBJ2-2
TGTGCCAGCAGCTTGAAGGGGGGGGAGCTGTTTTTT
CASSLKGGELFF
>NA|NA|TRBV3-1/TRBV3-2|TRBJ1-6
TGTGCCAGCAGCCAGGACAGCCCACCCCTCCACTTT
CASSQDSPPLHF
>TRBD1|NA|TRBV6-4|TRBJ1-5
TGTGCCAGCAGCCGGACAGGAGCAGATCAGCCCCAGCATTTT
CASSRTGADQPQHF
>TRBD1|once|TRBV6-6|TRBJ1-6
TGTGCCAGCAGTTACTTGGGACAGGGAAGGTCACCCCTCCACTTT
CASSYLGQGRSPLHF
>TRBD1|NA|TRBV7-9|TRBJ1-4
TGTGCCAGCAGACCGACAGGGGGACCTAATGAAAAACTGTTTTTT
CASRPTGGPNEKLFF
>TRBD2|once|TRBV5-4|TRBJ2-1
TGTGCCAGCAGCTTTGCGGGACTAGCGGGGGACTCGAATGAGCAGTTCTTC
CASSFAGLAGDSNEQFF
>NA|NA|TRBV2|TRBJ1-1
TGTGCCAGCACGGCATTTGTGACCCAACAGTCAGCTTTCTTT
CASTAFVTQQSAFF
>TRBD1|NA|TRBV7-2|TRBJ1-3
TGTGCCAGCAGCTTCTCAGGGGGTTCCTCTGGAAACACCATATATTTT
CASSFSGGSSGNTIYF
>NA|NA|TRBV13|TRBJ1-1
TGTGCCAGCAGCTTCTCCGGACAAACGTTGAACACTGAAGCTTTCTTT
CASSFSGQTLNTEAFF
>TRBD1|NA|TRBV5-4|TRBJ2-6
TGTGCCAGCAGCCCCGGACAGGGAACCGCCTCTGGGGCCAACGTCCTGACTTTC
CASSPGQGTASGANVLTF
>NA|NA|TRBV11-2|TRBJ1-2
TGTGCCAGCAGCTTAATAAGGGGCGAGGCTGGCTACACCTTC
CASSLIRGEAGYTF
>NA|NA|TRBV5-6|TRBJ1-1
TGTGCCAGCAGCACGACAGCGAACACTGAAGCTTTCTTT
CASSTTANTEAFF
>TRBD2|few|TRBV5-6|TRBJ2-5
TGTGCCAGCGGGGGAGGGACTTTCCAAGAGACCCAGTACTTC
CASGGGTFQETQYF
>TRBD1|once|TRBV5-1|TRBJ1-1
TGCGCCAGCAGCCGAGGACAGGGGTATTCTAACACTGAAGCTTTCTTT
CASSRGQGYSNTEAFF
>NA|NA|TRBV6-5|TRBJ1-6
TGTGCCAGCAGTTACGTGGGGGCGGGGGAGCCCCTCCACTTT
CASSYVGAGEPLHF
>NA|NA|TRBV27|TRBJ1-5
TGTGCCAGCAGTTTATGGGGCAGTACCAATCAGCCCCAGCATTTT
CASSLWGSTNQPQHF
>TRBD1|NA|TRBV6-1|TRBJ1-5
TGTGCCAGCAGTGAACTCAGGGGGACAGGTAGGGGCAATCAGCCCCAGCATTTT
CASSELRGTGRGNQPQHF
>NA|NA|TRBV18|TRBJ1-2
TGTGCCAGCCGAAACCTACAGGGAGAGGTCGGCTACACCTTC
CASRNLQGEVGYTF
>TRBD2|NA|TRBV11-2|TRBJ2-2
TGTGCCAGCAGCCTCCGGGTAGCGGGAGGGTATTCCGGGGAGCTGTTTTTT
CASSLRVAGGYSGELFF
>TRBD1|once|TRBV5-4|TRBJ1-6
TGTGCCAGCAGCTTGGAAGGGACAGTGGATTCACCCCTCCACTTT
CASSLEGTVDSPLHF
>NA|NA|TRBV6-4|TRBJ1-1
TGTGCCAGCAGTGAGCGTGAGAACACTGAAGCTTTCTTT
CASSERENTEAFF
>NA|NA|TRBV12-5|TRBJ2-1
TGTGCTAGTGGTTTGCCCCGGACAGAGAGCTCCTACAATGAGCAGTTCTTC
CASGLPRTESSYNEQFF
>TRBD1|NA|TRBV15|TRBJ1-2
TGTGCCACCAGCTGGGGACAGGCGGGAGGCTACACCTTC
CATSWGQAGGYTF
>TRBD1|NA|TRBV29-1|TRBJ2-7
TGCAGCGTCACAGAGGACAGGGTGTACGAGCAGTACTTC
CSVTEDRVYEQYF
>NA|once|TRBV19|TRBJ2-3
TGTGCCAGTAGTATTCCTACCCCCCCCTGGGGCCACAGCGACACAGATACGCAGTATTTT
CASSIPTPPWGHSDTDTQYF
>NA|NA|TRBV29-1|TRBJ2-1
TGCAGCGTTGAGTCCCCCGACAGGACCCTATTCAGCAATGAGCAGTTCTTC
CSVESPDRTLFSNEQFF
>NA|NA|TRBV19|TRBJ2-2
TGTGCCAGTAGTCGTACCGGGACTTCGAACACCGGGGAGCTGTTTTTT
CASSRTGTSNTGELFF
>NA|NA|TRBV7-9|TRBJ1-2
TGTGCCAGCAGCTTAGGACAGAACAACTATGGCTACACCTTC
CASSLGQNNYGYTF
>TRBD1|NA|TRBV6-5|TRBJ1-2
TGTGCCAGCAGTTACCAGCAGGGGGCAGCGGGCTACACCTTC
CASSYQQGAAGYTF
>NA|NA|TRBV7-3|TRBJ2-2
TGTGCCAGCAGCTTAAATCCCACGAACACCGGGGAGCTGTTTTTT
CASSLNPTNTGELFF
>NA|NA|TRBV29-1|TRBJ2-5
TGCAGCGTTAGGTGGGACTTGCGGGAGACCCAGTACTTC
CSVRWDLRETQYF
>TRBD2|NA|TRBV7-2|TRBJ2-7
TGTGCCAGCAGCTTAGCGGGAGGGACGTACGAGCAGTACTTC
CASSLAGGTYEQYF
>TRBD2|NA|TRBV5-1|TRBJ2-1
TGCGCCAGCAGCTCGGTCGGGACTAGCGGGGGAAAGCAGTTCTTC
CASSSVGTSGGKQFF
>TRBD2|NA|TRBV29-1|TRBJ2-1
TGCAGCGTTGTCATAACCGGGACTAGCGTTATAAGCTCCTACAATGAGCAGTTCTTC
CSVVITGTSVISSYNEQFF
>TRBD1|NA|TRBV7-9|TRBJ1-6
TGTGCCAGCAGCTTAGCACTCGGGACAGGACTCTATAATTCACCCCTCCACTTT
CASSLALGTGLYNSPLHF
>NA|NA|TRBV30|TRBJ1-1
TGTGCCAGCCGAGGAGGAGAAGCGTTCAACACTGAAGCTTTCTTT
CASRGGEAFNTEAFF
>TRBD1|NA|TRBV6-6|TRBJ1-1
TGTGCCAGCAGTTTGCAGGGGGCAAACACTGAAGCTTTCTTT
CASSLQGANTEAFF
>NA|once|TRBV5-8|TRBJ2-2
TGTGCCAGCAGCTTATTGGGGGGGCCGAGCACCGGGGAGCTGTTTTTT
CASSLLGGPSTGELFF
>TRBD1|NA|TRBV25-1|TRBJ1-4
TGTGCCAGCAGTGATAACAGGGGGCGCATGAATGAAAAACTGTTTTTT
CASSDNRGRMNEKLFF
>NA|NA|TRBV10-3|TRBJ1-4
TGTGCCATCAGTGAGTCGCAGGGCCCGGGTGAAAAACTGTTTTTT
CAISESQGPGEKLFF